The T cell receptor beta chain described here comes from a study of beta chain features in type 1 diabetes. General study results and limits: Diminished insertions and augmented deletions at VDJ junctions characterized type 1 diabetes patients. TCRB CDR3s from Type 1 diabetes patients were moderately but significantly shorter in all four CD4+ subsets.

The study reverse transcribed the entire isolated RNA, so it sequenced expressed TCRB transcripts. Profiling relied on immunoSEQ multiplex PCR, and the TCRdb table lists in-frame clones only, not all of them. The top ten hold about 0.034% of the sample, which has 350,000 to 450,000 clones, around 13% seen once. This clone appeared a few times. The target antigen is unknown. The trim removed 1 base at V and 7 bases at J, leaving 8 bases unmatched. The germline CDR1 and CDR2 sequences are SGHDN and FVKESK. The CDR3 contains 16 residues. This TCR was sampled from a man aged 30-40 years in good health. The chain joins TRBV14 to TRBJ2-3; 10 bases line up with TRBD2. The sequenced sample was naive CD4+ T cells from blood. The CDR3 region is CASSQAGLAGAHTQYF. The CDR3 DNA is TGTGCCAGCAGCCAAGCGGGGCTAGCGGGAGCACATACGCAGTATTTT.